These 23 T cell receptor beta chains share one sample of origin, sequenced in a study of cytomegalovirus exposure and HLA in healthy donors. The PCR used 60 Vbeta and 13 Jbeta primers. Sequencing used immunoSEQ multiplex PCR; TCRdb keeps in-frame clones, though not all of them. Among approximately 220,000 clones, 75% to 90% were seen once, and the ten largest hold under 0.85%. The sequencing sample was made of PBMCs. Receptors were obtained from a boy between 2 and 15 years old in good health and CMV-seronegative.

The genes are TRBV6-5 and TRBJ2-4; TRBD1 agrees at 10 bases. Losses at the gene ends were 0 bases for V and 1 base for J; bases not matched to a gene: 0. The germline CDR1 and CDR2 sequences are MNHEY and SVGAGI. The CDR3 covers 16 residues. CDR3 sequence reads: CASSYSGQGAKNIQYF. CDR3 DNA: TGTGCCAGCAGTTACTCGGGACAGGGGGCCAAAAACATTCAGTACTTC.

The table lists this clone with a few counts. This chain connects TRBV6-5 to TRBJ2-2; D is perhaps TRBD1 (5 bases). The V gene lost 4 bases and the J gene lost 7 bases, with 13 bases spanning the gap. This CDR3 contains 14 residues. Germline V lookup: CDR1 MNHEY, CDR2 SVGAGI. The CDR3: CASSSGHRVGELFF. In nucleotides, the CDR3 is TGTGCCAGCAGTTCAGGGCATCGAGTCGGGGAGCTGTTTTTT.

The chain is built from TRBV7-9 and TRBJ2-3, with D tentatively TRBD2 (5 bases). The CDR3 has 16 residues. The V gene lost 4 bases and the J gene lost 5 bases, with 19 bases spanning the gap. The V gene's germline CDR1 is SEHNR and CDR2 FQNEAQ (reference sequence). DNA of the CDR3: TGTGCCAGCAGCTCACCTCCGGCTACGGGGATAGATACGCAGTATTTT. It encodes CASSSPPATGIDTQYF.

A single count supports this clone. The chain has TRBV11-2 and TRBJ2-5, with 8 bases that match TRBD2. V shed 5 bases and J 3 bases; nucleotides not matched to a gene: 5. The CDR3 consists of 14 residues. The germline V gene encodes CDR1 SGHAT and CDR2 FQNNGV. In DNA, the CDR3 is TGTGCCAGCAGCCCCGCCGGGAGGGAAGAGACCCAGTACTTC. Translation gives CASSPAGREETQYF.

This rearrangement joins TRBV5-8 to TRBJ1-1; 7 nucleotides match TRBD1. CDR3 length: 14 residues. Germline lookup yields CDR1 SGHTS and CDR2 YDEGEE. V lost 3 bases to trimming and J lost 1 base; unmatched junction nucleotides: 3. The CDR3 DNA follows: TGTGCCAGCAGCTGGGGACAGCCGAACACTGAAGCTTTCTTT. Translation: CASSWGQPNTEAFF.

This clone was seen more than once but under ten times. This chain connects TRBV27 to TRBJ1-5, with D maybe TRBD1 (6 bases). CDR1 and CDR2 (germline): MNHEY, SMNVEV (reference sequence). The CDR3 is 14 amino acids. V lost 3 bases to trimming and J lost 1 base, with 7 bases between them. The CDR3 DNA sequence: TGTGCCAGCAGTTTCAGGGGAAGCAATCAGCCCCAGCATTTT. The encoded protein is CASSFRGSNQPQHF.

This sequence joins TRBV28 and TRBJ2-7; D possibly corresponds to TRBD2 (6 bases). Trimming removed 4 bases from V and 2 bases from J, with 9 bases in between. This CDR3 has 13 residues. Germline V CDR1 and CDR2: MDHEN, SYDVKM. The CDR3 sequence is CASSWRGAYEQYF. Here the CDR3 DNA reads TGTGCCAGCAGTTGGAGGGGAGCCTACGAGCAGTACTTC.

This chain uses TRBV6-1 with TRBJ2-3, with a possible D match to TRBD1 (7 bases). Trimming removed 6 bases at V and 3 bases at J, with 16 bases between. CDR1 is MNHNS and CDR2 is SASEGT in the germline V gene. The CDR3 sequence is 15 residues long. The CDR3 region is CASSPGGGGTDTQYF. The CDR3 DNA is TGTGCCAGCAGCCCAGGGGGAGGAGGGACAGATACGCAGTATTTT.

This rearrangement joins TRBV9 to TRBJ2-7, with TRBD2 identical over 9 bases. V dropped 4 bases and J dropped 4; count of bases not matched to a gene: 6. Germline-derived CDR1 and CDR2 are SGDLS and YYNGEE. The CDR3 has 14 residues. The chain's CDR3 is CASSPRLAAYEQYF. Written as DNA, the CDR3 is TGTGCCAGCAGCCCCCGACTAGCGGCGTACGAGCAGTACTTC.

V usage is TRBV4-2 and J usage is TRBJ2-1; no clear D gene. The CDR3 has 14 amino acids. Germline CDR1 and CDR2: LGHNA and YNFKEQ. V shed 0 bases and J shed 3 bases, with 6 bases lying between them. DNA of the CDR3: TGTGCCAGCAGCCAAGAGATCGGCTACAATGAGCAGTTCTTC. Its protein product is CASSQEIGYNEQFF.

The chain uses TRBV7-9 and TRBJ1-1, with D unresolved. V lost 7 bases, J lost 3 bases, and 12 bases lay in between. The CDR3 is made up of 13 amino acids. Germline lookup yields CDR1 SEHNR and CDR2 FQNEAQ (reference sequence). The CDR3 nucleotides are TGTGCCAGCAACGAATACAGAGACACTGAAGCTTTCTTT. Protein: CASNEYRDTEAFF.

This chain joins TRBV27 and TRBJ1-6; TRBD1 might be the D (6 bases). The CDR3 is made up of 14 amino acids. The V and J ends lost 6 bases and 5 bases respectively, with 11 bases between them. Germline CDR1 is MNHEY and CDR2 is SMNVEV (reference sequence). The CDR3 DNA reads as TGTGCCAGCAGAGCGACAGGTCATAATTCACCCCTCCACTTT. Translation gives CASRATGHNSPLHF.

The chain links TRBV15 to TRBJ2-5; D is possibly TRBD2 (5 bases). The CDR3 is 13 amino acids. Germline CDR1 reads LNHNV; CDR2 reads YYDKDF (reference sequence). V was shortened by 3 bases and J by 11 bases, with 16 bases between the two germline ends. CDR3 sequence: CATSSFPGIEQYF. CDR3 coding DNA: TGTGCCACCAGCAGTTTCCCGGGAATTGAGCAGTACTTC.

This chain connects TRBV29-1 to TRBJ1-1; TRBD1 matches 7 bases. The germline CDR1 and CDR2 sequences are SQVTM and ANQGSEA. V was pared by 5 bases and J by 5 bases, with 8 bases of the junction left unmatched. The CDR3 is 13 residues long. CDR3 residues: CSVRRGLGTEAFF. CDR3 DNA sequence: TGCAGCGTTAGGAGGGGGCTGGGGACTGAAGCTTTCTTT.

The chain is built from TRBV5-4 and TRBJ1-3; perhaps TRBD1 as D (6 bases). Looked up from germline, CDR1 is SGHNT and CDR2 is YYREEE (reference sequence). The ends were cut back, 4 bases at V and 0 bases at J, with 20 bases in the middle. This CDR3 has 18 amino acids. CDR3: CASSPGDGEFLSGNTIYF. DNA of the CDR3: TGTGCCAGCAGCCCAGGGGACGGGGAATTTCTCTCTGGAAACACCATATATTTT.

The V and J genes are TRBV30 and TRBJ1-3, with D possibly matching TRBD1 (5 bases). Trimming took 2 bases from V and 0 from J, leaving 14 bases between them. CDR1 and CDR2 (germline): GTSNPN, SVGIG (reference sequence). The CDR3 has 16 residues. CDR3 loop: CAWSPGGHYSGNTIYF. CDR3 coding DNA: TGTGCCTGGAGTCCCGGTGGACACTACTCTGGAAACACCATATATTTT.

The chain joins TRBV11-1 to TRBJ2-2, with unresolved D. Germline CDR1 is SGHAT and CDR2 is FQDESV (reference sequence). This CDR3 contains 15 residues. Trimming took 4 bases from V and 3 from J, leaving 12 bases between them. The CDR3 bases are TGTGCCAGCAGCTCCCCGAAGCCGTACACCGGGGAGCTGTTTTTT. This gives the protein CASSSPKPYTGELFF.

The chain is built from TRBV25-1 and TRBJ1-5; D unclear. Germline CDR1 and CDR2: MGHDK and SYGVNS. V dropped 3 bases and J dropped 5 bases, with 8 bases sitting between them. CDR3 size: 13 residues. The CDR3 sequence: CASSERVYQPQHF. CDR3 sequence (DNA): TGTGCCAGCAGTGAGCGGGTTTATCAGCCCCAGCATTTT.

This clone was seen once. V usage is TRBV19 and J usage is TRBJ2-7; the match to TRBD1 covers 8 bases. This CDR3 contains 13 residues. V was clipped by 5 bases and J by 3 bases; unmatched bases: 3. Germline loops: CDR1 LNHDA, CDR2 SQIVND (reference sequence). The CDR3 DNA is TGTGCCAGTAGTCAGGGGGCCTACTACGAGCAGTACTTC. It translates to CASSQGAYYEQYF.

The chain couples TRBV15 to TRBJ2-1, with TRBD2 matching 8 bases. CDR3 length: 17 amino acids. Germline CDR1 reads LNHNV; CDR2 reads YYDKDF (reference sequence). V lost 1 base, J lost 3 bases, and 8 bases stayed unmatched. CDR3 region: CATSRGIGGRYYNEQFF. DNA for the CDR3: TGTGCCACCAGCAGAGGTATTGGCGGGAGGTACTACAATGAGCAGTTCTTC.

The CDR3 coding sequence is TGTGCCAGCAGTTACGGACAGGGGCCGGGGGAGACCCAGTACTTC. This gives the protein CASSYGQGPGETQYF. The rearrangement uses TRBV6-5 and TRBJ2-5; 9 nucleotides align to TRBD1. There are 15 residues in the CDR3. Germline V gene lookup returns CDR1 MNHEY and CDR2 SVGAGI. The J segment lost 5 bases and the V segment lost 2 bases, leaving 6 bases of the junction unmatched.

The chain recombines TRBV6-6 with TRBJ1-2, with D hard to call. This CDR3 has 12 residues. Germline CDR1 MNHNY, CDR2 SVGAGI (reference sequence). Trimming shortened V by 0 bases and J by 7 bases, and 6 bases separated the two germline ends. This CDR3 is CASSYSSGGYTF. In DNA, the CDR3 is TGTGCCAGCAGTTACTCGTCAGGTGGCTACACCTTC.

The CDR3 DNA sequence: TGTGCCAGCAGCCTCCGTCTGGGCGGGACCGGGGAGCTGTTTTTT. It encodes CASSLRLGGTGELFF. This chain connects TRBV5-8 to TRBJ2-2; D perhaps matches TRBD2 (5 bases). The CDR3 extends over 15 amino acids. Deletions cut 4 bases from V and 5 bases from J, with 15 bases between. The germline V gene encodes CDR1 SGHTS and CDR2 YDEGEE.